These 32 T cell receptor beta chains were all obtained from the same sample, sequenced in a study of blood T cell repertoires in COVID-19. The assay was immunoSEQ multiplex PCR, and TCRdb's table has in-frame clones only and misses some. This repertoire shows about 210,000 clones, around 91% found once; its top ten account for 4% to 6%. The sequenced material came from peripheral blood. The receptors were gathered from a woman in her forties with acute or convalescent COVID-19.

The chain joins TRBV15 to TRBJ2-1, with TRBD2 matching 11 bases. The CDR3 extends over 15 amino acids. Germline V gene data show CDR1 as LNHNV and CDR2 as YYDKDF (reference sequence). The ends lost 0 bases at V and 13 bases at J; junction bases unmatched: 8. The CDR3 nucleotides read TGTGCCACCAGCAGAGATAAGACTAGCGGGGTTCTTCAGTTCTTC. Translating gives CATSRDKTSGVLQFF.

The chain is built from TRBV7-9 and TRBJ1-1; D uncertain. V lost 4 bases and J 7 bases, leaving 10 bases between the germline ends. Germline CDR1 SEHNR, CDR2 FQNEAQ (reference sequence). This CDR3 region has 12 residues. The CDR3 DNA is TGTGCCAGCAGCTCAATACAGCTTGAAGCTTTCTTT. It specifies CASSSIQLEAFF. Drawing the rest from reference TRBV7-9 and TRBJ1-1, the complete variable domain is DTGVSQNPRHKITKRGQNVTFRCDPISEHNRLYWYRQTLGQGPEFLTYFQNEAQLEKSRLLSDRFSAERPKGSFSTLEIQRTEQGDSAMYLCASSSIQLEAFFGQGTRLTVV.

This clone was detected only once. One end of the junction varies from germline; a read error may be responsible. The V call is TRBV5-1, the J call TRBJ2-3; 7 nucleotides line up with TRBD2. The V gene's germline CDR1 is SGHRS and CDR2 YFSETQ. The length of the CDR3 is 15 residues. The CDR3 DNA follows: TGCGCCAGCAGCCTCGGGACTACCAGCACAAATACGCAGTATTTT. Protein sequence: CASSLGTTSTNTQYF.

The chain carries TRBV4-1 and TRBJ2-3; D is possibly TRBD1 (5 bases). The CDR3 spans 13 residues. V lost 1 base, J lost 5 bases, and 7 bases lay in between. Germline lookup yields CDR1 MGHRA and CDR2 YSYEKL. Written as DNA, the CDR3 is TGCGCCAGCAGCCAAGGGACACAAGATACGCAGTATTTT. This gives the protein CASSQGTQDTQYF.

This clone appeared a single time. The V and J genes are TRBV5-1 and TRBJ2-1, with 8 positions matching TRBD1. Germline loops: CDR1 SGHRS, CDR2 YFSETQ. The CDR3 is 14 residues long. V trimming: 10 bases; J trimming: 9 bases; junction bases outside the gene matches: 15. CDR3 DNA sequence: TGCGCCTCGAGGGCGGACAGGGCTTTATCTGAGCAGTTCTTC. Amino acids: CASRADRALSEQFF.

CDR3 sequence: CASSVSPSGRRNTEAFF. The CDR3 DNA follows: TGTGCCAGCAGCGTATCCCCTTCGGGGAGACGGAACACTGAAGCTTTCTTT. The chain joins TRBV9 to TRBJ1-1, with D uncertain. The length of the CDR3 is 17 residues. V lost 1 base, J lost 1 base, and 17 bases lay in between. The V gene's germline CDR1 is SGDLS and CDR2 YYNGEE.

The chain carries TRBV30 and TRBJ2-3, with D perhaps TRBD2 (5 bases). V shed 1 base and J shed 2 bases, with 19 bases lying between them. CDR1 GTSNPN and CDR2 SVGIG come from the germline V gene (reference sequence). CDR3 length equals 17 residues. The CDR3 DNA reads TGTGCCTGGAGTGAAGCGGCTAAGCCTCCCTTCACAGATACGCAGTATTTT. This sequence encodes CAWSEAAKPPFTDTQYF.

The chain carries TRBV3-1 (or the pseudogene TRBV3-2) and TRBJ2-3; 7 bases align to TRBD2. CDR1 is LGHDT and CDR2 is YNNKEL in the germline V gene (reference sequence). Trimming took 4 bases from V and 5 from J; bases not matched to a gene: 6. The CDR3 has 14 amino acids. CDR3 nucleotides: TGTGCCAGCAGCCGGCCGGGAGGACGAGATACGCAGTATTTT. It codes for CASSRPGGRDTQYF.

The chain couples TRBV6-6 to TRBJ1-2, with 9 nucleotides matching TRBD1. Germline CDR1 is MNHNY and CDR2 is SVGAGI (reference sequence). The CDR3 covers 14 residues. V lost 7 bases, J lost 6 bases, and 9 bases stayed unmatched. The CDR3: CASTRGQGRDGYTF. As DNA, the CDR3 is TGTGCCAGCACTAGGGGACAGGGAAGGGATGGCTACACCTTC.

The rearrangement uses TRBV19 and TRBJ1-2, with TRBD1 matching 7 bases. V dropped 4 bases and J dropped 8; count of bases not matched to a gene: 7. The length of the CDR3 is 13 residues. Germline CDR1 is LNHDA and CDR2 is SQIVND (reference sequence). CDR3 residues: CASSTGGKRGYTF. The CDR3, as DNA: TGTGCCAGTAGTACAGGGGGTAAGAGAGGCTACACCTTC.

This rearrangement joins TRBV7-2 to TRBJ1-1, with a tentative D call TRBD1 (5 bases). The CDR3 covers 15 residues. Germline CDR1 is SGHTA and CDR2 is FQGNSA. Trimming removed 4 bases from V and 4 bases from J, with 16 bases in between. The CDR3 spells CASSSIWGGSTEAFF. The CDR3 nucleotides are TGTGCCAGCAGCTCAATCTGGGGGGGATCCACTGAAGCTTTCTTT.

The chain has TRBV25-1 and TRBJ1-2, with TRBD1 matching over 7 bases. After removal of 4 bases from V and 5 bases from J, the junction contained 10 bases not matched to a gene. This CDR3 is built from 15 residues. CDR1 and CDR2 from the germline V gene are MGHDK and SYGVNS. In nucleotides, the CDR3 is TGTGCCAGCAGTGTAGGAGGGGGCCTTAAATATGGCTACACCTTC. It codes for CASSVGGGLKYGYTF.

The CDR3 loop reads CASGQGVGPQHF. The CDR3 DNA follows: TGTGCCAGCGGCCAGGGGGTAGGGCCCCAGCATTTT. V gene TRBV25-1 combines with J gene TRBJ1-5; 7 bases are a match to TRBD1. J gave up 9 bases and V 8 bases, and 7 bases lay outside the gene matches. The CDR3 is 12 amino acids. CDR1 is MGHDK and CDR2 is SYGVNS in the germline V gene.

The sample holds one count of this clone. The rearrangement links TRBV5-4 to TRBJ2-2, with 10 positions matching TRBD2. Germline trimming cut 2 bases from V and 8 bases from J; bases unmatched to any gene: 9. Germline V gene data show CDR1 as SGHNT and CDR2 as YYREEE (reference sequence). This CDR3 comprises 16 residues. The chain's CDR3 is CASSLPGLASAGELFF. CDR3 coding DNA: TGTGCCAGCAGCTTACCGGGACTAGCGTCGGCTGGGGAGCTGTTTTTT.

V is TRBV9 and J is TRBJ2-5; TRBD2 agrees at 8 bases. CDR1 is SGDLS and CDR2 is YYNGEE in the germline V gene. The J segment lost 3 bases and the V segment lost 0 bases, leaving 1 base of the junction unmatched. The CDR3 has 14 amino acids. This chain's CDR3 is CASSVETSEETQYF. In DNA, the CDR3 is TGTGCCAGCAGCGTAGAGACTAGCGAAGAGACCCAGTACTTC.

The DNA of the CDR3 is TGTGCCAGCAGCTTAGTCAGACAAGAGACCCAGTACTTC. Translated, it gives CASSLVRQETQYF. The chain links TRBV7-7 to TRBJ2-5; D ambiguous. Germline loops: CDR1 SSHAT, CDR2 FNYEAQ (reference sequence). This CDR3 has 13 amino acids. V shed 1 base and J shed 2 bases, with 5 bases lying between them.

This chain uses TRBV9 with TRBJ2-2, with 11 bases matching TRBD2. The V and J ends lost 0 bases and 6 bases, in that order; junction bases with no gene match: 7. The CDR3 spans 17 residues. CDR1 and CDR2 (germline): SGDLS, YYNGEE. The CDR3: CASSVGETSGVAGELFF. CDR3 coding DNA: TGTGCCAGCAGCGTAGGGGAGACTAGCGGGGTAGCCGGGGAGCTGTTTTTT.

This chain uses TRBV5-1 with TRBJ2-5; D uncertain. The V end was cut by 2 bases, the J end by 5 bases, with 16 bases between. CDR1 and CDR2 from the germline V gene are SGHRS and YFSETQ. The CDR3 is 15 amino acids. CDR3 protein: CASSLSSPYPETQYF. Here the CDR3 DNA reads TGCGCCAGCAGCTTAAGCTCACCCTACCCTGAGACCCAGTACTTC.

This clone is a singleton in its sample. The chain carries TRBV14 and TRBJ1-3; D unclear. The V end lost 7 bases, the J end lost 0 bases, and 13 bases lay between the germline ends. Germline CDR1 is SGHDN and CDR2 is FVKESK. The CDR3 extends over 15 amino acids. The CDR3 region has the DNA TGTGCCAGCACTTCGACTTATAGCTCTGGAAACACCATATATTTT. Translation gives CASTSTYSSGNTIYF.

The rearrangement links TRBV19 to TRBJ2-1; 7 positions agree with TRBD1. The V gene's germline CDR1 is LNHDA and CDR2 SQIVND (reference sequence). The CDR3 spans 21 residues. V dropped 7 bases and J dropped 4; count of bases not matched to a gene: 28. Here the CDR3 reads CASNPLLDPSVGTAGYNEQFF. CDR3 sequence (DNA): TGTGCCAGTAACCCTCTCCTTGACCCCTCGGTAGGGACAGCTGGGTACAATGAGCAGTTCTTC.

The chain has TRBV4-1 and TRBJ2-3, with 7 bases that match TRBD1. CDR1 is MGHRA and CDR2 is YSYEKL in the germline V gene. CDR3 length: 18 residues. The junction had 10 bases not matched to a gene; V was cut back by 1 base and J by 0 bases. CDR3 sequence (DNA): TGCGCCAGCAGCCAAGCCCGCTTGGGACAGTCTAGCACAGATACGCAGTATTTT. Translation: CASSQARLGQSSTDTQYF.

CDR3 nucleotide sequence: TGTGCCACCAGCAGAGATGCCCTAGGGGGCGCAGCTTTCTTT. It codes for CATSRDALGGAAFF. The rearrangement uses TRBV15 and TRBJ1-1; 7 bases map to TRBD1. V trimming: 0 bases; J trimming: 10 bases; junction bases outside the gene matches: 8. Germline assignment: CDR1 LNHNV and CDR2 YYDKDF (reference sequence). The CDR3 consists of 14 residues.

This chain connects TRBV11-3 to TRBJ2-2; 7 nucleotides agree with TRBD2. Germline lookup yields CDR1 SGHNT and CDR2 YENEEA. Trimming took 5 bases from V and 1 from J; bases not matched to a gene: 7. This CDR3 comprises 16 residues. CDR3 residues: CASSEPTGGNTGELFF. As DNA, the CDR3 is TGTGCCAGCAGCGAACCCACGGGGGGGAACACCGGGGAGCTGTTTTTT.

V usage is TRBV15 and J usage is TRBJ2-7; D is uncertain. The V end was cut by 1 base, the J end by 4 bases, with 17 bases between. The CDR3 is made up of 16 amino acids. Germline loops: CDR1 LNHNV, CDR2 YYDKDF (reference sequence). The CDR3 nucleotides are TGTGCCACCAGCAGAGTTCTGGCAGGTTATGGGTACGAGCAGTACGTC. It translates to CATSRVLAGYGYEQYV.

This clone was seen just once. The chain is built from TRBV9 and TRBJ2-1; 10 bases fit TRBD1. Trimming removed 3 bases from V and 4 bases from J; junction bases left unmatched: 7. The length of the CDR3 is 16 residues. Germline V gene data show CDR1 as SGDLS and CDR2 as YYNGEE. The CDR3 is CASSEPGQGSYNEQFF. Here the CDR3 DNA reads TGTGCCAGCAGCGAGCCGGGACAGGGGAGTTACAATGAGCAGTTCTTC.

V is TRBV7-6 and J is TRBJ1-2; TRBD1 matches 9 bases. With 10 bases clipped from V and 3 bases from J, the junction kept 6 bases outside the gene matches. This CDR3 spans 13 amino acids. Looked up from germline, CDR1 is SGHVS and CDR2 is FNYEAQ. The CDR3 region is CATGQGLHYGYTF. CDR3 coding DNA: TGTGCCACCGGACAGGGGCTACACTATGGCTACACCTTC.

The chain links TRBV29-1 to TRBJ2-3; D not certain. V lost 0 bases and J 0 bases, leaving 13 bases between the germline ends. In germline, CDR1 is SQVTM, CDR2 ANQGSEA. The CDR3 loop spans 16 amino acids. The CDR3 region has the DNA TGCAGCGTTGAAGATCGTCTCGAAACTAGCACAGATACGCAGTATTTT. Translated, it gives CSVEDRLETSTDTQYF.

The chain carries TRBV5-1 and TRBJ2-2; 8 bases fit TRBD1. The CDR3 is 14 residues long. J was trimmed by 5 bases and V by 0 bases; bases with no gene match: 0. Germline CDR1 SGHRS, CDR2 YFSETQ. This CDR3 is CASSLGQGTGELFF. The CDR3 DNA reads TGCGCCAGCAGCTTGGGACAGGGGACCGGGGAGCTGTTTTTT.

V usage is TRBV25-1 and J usage is TRBJ1-1, with D unresolved. Trimming removed 2 bases from V and 8 bases from J, with 9 bases in between. The V gene's germline CDR1 is MGHDK and CDR2 SYGVNS. CDR3 length equals 12 residues. Written as DNA, the CDR3 is TGTGCCAGCAGTGAAAGCCAACGCGAAGCTTTCTTT. Its translation is CASSESQREAFF.

In this sample, this clone turned up a few times. This rearrangement joins TRBV9 to TRBJ1-1; D unclear. The CDR3 sequence is 15 residues long. Trimming left V 4 bases short and J 5 bases short, with 18 bases between. Germline CDR1 SGDLS, CDR2 YYNGEE. The CDR3 loop reads CASSPSRGRATEAFF. CDR3 nucleotide sequence: TGTGCCAGCAGCCCCTCGAGAGGGCGCGCAACTGAAGCTTTCTTT.

The chain carries TRBV6-5 and TRBJ2-3; 7 bases agree with TRBD1. Germline values: CDR1 MNHEY, CDR2 SVGAGI. The V segment lost 6 bases and the J segment 6 bases; nucleotides outside the gene matches: 9. This CDR3 region has 14 residues. CDR3 sequence (DNA): TGTGCCAGCAGGTGGGACAGAGCTCATGATACGCAGTATTTT. It specifies CASRWDRAHDTQYF.

This chain connects TRBV25-1 to TRBJ1-6; D gene ambiguous. The V gene's germline CDR1 is MGHDK and CDR2 SYGVNS. The V end was cut by 4 bases, the J end by 7 bases, with 20 bases between. This CDR3 spans 17 amino acids. For the CDR3, the DNA is TGTGCCAGCAGTGGGACTGCCGTGGACCCGAGGAATTCACCCCTCCACTTT. Protein product: CASSGTAVDPRNSPLHF.